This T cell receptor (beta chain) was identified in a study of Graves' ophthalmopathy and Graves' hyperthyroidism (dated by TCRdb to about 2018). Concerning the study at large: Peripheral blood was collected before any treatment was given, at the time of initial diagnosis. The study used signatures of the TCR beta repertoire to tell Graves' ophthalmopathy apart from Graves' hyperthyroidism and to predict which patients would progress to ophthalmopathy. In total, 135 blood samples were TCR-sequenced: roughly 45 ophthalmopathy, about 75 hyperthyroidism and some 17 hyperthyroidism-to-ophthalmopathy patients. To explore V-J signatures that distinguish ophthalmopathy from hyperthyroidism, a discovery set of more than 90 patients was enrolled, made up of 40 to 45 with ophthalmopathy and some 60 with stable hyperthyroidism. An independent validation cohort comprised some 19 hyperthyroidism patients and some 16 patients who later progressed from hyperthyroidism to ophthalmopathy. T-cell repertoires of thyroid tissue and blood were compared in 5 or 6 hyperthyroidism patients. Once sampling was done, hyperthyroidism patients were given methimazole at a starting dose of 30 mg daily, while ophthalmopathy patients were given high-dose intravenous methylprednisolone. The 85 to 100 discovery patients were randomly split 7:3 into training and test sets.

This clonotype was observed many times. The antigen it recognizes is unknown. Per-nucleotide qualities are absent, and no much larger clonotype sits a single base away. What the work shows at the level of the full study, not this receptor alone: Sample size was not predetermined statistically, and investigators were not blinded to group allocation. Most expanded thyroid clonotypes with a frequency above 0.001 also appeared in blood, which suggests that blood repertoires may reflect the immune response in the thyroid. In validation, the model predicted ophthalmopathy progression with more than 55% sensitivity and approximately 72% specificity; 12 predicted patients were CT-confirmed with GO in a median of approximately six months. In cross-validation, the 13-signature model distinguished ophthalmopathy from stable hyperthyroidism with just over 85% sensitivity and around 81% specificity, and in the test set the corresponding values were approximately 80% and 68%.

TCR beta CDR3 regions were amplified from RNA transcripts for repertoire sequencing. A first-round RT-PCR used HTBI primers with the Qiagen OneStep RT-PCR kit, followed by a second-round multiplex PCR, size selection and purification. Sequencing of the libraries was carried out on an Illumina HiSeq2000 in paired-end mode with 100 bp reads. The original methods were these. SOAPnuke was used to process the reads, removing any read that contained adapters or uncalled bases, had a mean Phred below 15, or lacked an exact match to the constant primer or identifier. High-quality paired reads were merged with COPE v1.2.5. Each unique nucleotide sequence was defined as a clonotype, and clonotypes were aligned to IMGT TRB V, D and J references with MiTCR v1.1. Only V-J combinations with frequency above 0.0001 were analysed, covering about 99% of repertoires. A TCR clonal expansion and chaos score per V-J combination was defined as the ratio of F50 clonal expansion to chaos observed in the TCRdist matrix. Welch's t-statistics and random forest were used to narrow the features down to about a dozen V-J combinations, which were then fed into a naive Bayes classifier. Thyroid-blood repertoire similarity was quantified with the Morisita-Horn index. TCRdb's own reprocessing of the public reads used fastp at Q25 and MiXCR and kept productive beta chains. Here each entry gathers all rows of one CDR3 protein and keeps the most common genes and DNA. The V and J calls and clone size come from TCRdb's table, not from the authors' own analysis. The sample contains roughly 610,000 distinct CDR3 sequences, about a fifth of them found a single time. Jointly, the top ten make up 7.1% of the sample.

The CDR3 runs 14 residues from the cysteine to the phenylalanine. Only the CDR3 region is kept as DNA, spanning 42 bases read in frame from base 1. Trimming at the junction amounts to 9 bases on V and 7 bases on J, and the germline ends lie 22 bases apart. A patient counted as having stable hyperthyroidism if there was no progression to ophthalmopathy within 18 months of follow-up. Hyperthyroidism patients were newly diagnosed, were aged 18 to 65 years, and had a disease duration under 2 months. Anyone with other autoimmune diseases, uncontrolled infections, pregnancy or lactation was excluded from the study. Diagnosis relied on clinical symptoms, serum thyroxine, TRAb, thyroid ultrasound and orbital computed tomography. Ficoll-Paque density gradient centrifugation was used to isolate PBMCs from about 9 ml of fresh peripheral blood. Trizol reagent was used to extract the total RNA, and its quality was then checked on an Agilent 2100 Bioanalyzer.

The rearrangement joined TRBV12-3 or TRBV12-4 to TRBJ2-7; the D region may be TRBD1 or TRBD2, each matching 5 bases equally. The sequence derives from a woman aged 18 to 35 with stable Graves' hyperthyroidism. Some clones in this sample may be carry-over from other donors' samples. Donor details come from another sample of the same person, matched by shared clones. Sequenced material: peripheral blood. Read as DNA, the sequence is TGTGCCAGTAAGCCGGGGACCGAACCTCAGGAGCAGTACTTC. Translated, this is CASKPGTEPQEQYF.